The 18 T cell receptor beta chains below were found in one sample sequenced in a study of cytomegalovirus exposure and HLA in healthy donors. This PCR relied on a set of 60 Vbeta primers and 13 Jbeta primers. The method was immunoSEQ multiplex PCR; TCRdb's version includes in-frame clones alone and lacks a portion of them. The sample yields roughly 130,000 clones, approximately 73% seen once. The sequenced sample consisted of PBMCs. These receptors were obtained from a woman between 40 and 50 years old in good health and CMV-seronegative.

The chain carries TRBV6-6 and TRBJ1-5; a weak D match, TRBD1 (6 bases). CDR1 and CDR2 from the germline V gene are MNHNY and SVGAGI (reference sequence). Deletions cut 5 bases from V and 2 bases from J, with 10 bases between. CDR3 size: 14 residues. CDR3 in amino acids: CASSRQDGNQPQHF. The CDR3, as DNA: TGTGCCAGCAGTCGACAGGATGGCAATCAGCCCCAGCATTTT.

V gene TRBV5-1 combines with J gene TRBJ2-5; TRBD2 matches at 9 bases. The J call could be wrong; TRBJ2-7 is a better fit for the DNA end. In germline, CDR1 is SGHRS, CDR2 YFSETQ. This CDR3 has 13 residues. This CDR3 reads CASSAGGSYEQYF. In DNA form, the CDR3 reads TGCGCCAGCAGCGCGGGAGGGAGCTACGAGCAGTACTTC.

The chain employs TRBV5-1 and TRBJ1-3; 7 nucleotides line up with TRBD1. Looked up from germline, CDR1 is SGHRS and CDR2 is YFSETQ. The J segment lost 0 bases and the V segment lost 7 bases, leaving 7 bases of the junction unmatched. The CDR3 has 15 residues. CDR3 in DNA: TGCGCCAGCGGATCACAGGGGAGCTCTGGAAACACCATATATTTT. Amino acids: CASGSQGSSGNTIYF. Full variable domain (rest looked up from reference TRBV5-1 and TRBJ1-3): KAGVTQTPRYLIKTRGQQVTLSCSPISGHRSVSWYQQTPGQGLQFLFEYFSETQRNKGNFPGRFSGRQFSNSRSEMNVSTLELGDSALYLCASGSQGSSGNTIYFGEGSWLTVV.

This clone was seen a single time. V gene TRBV5-1 combines with J gene TRBJ2-7, with 9 bases that match TRBD1. The CDR3 loop spans 14 amino acids. CDR1 is SGHRS, CDR2 YFSETQ, per germline. Trimming took 5 bases from V and 2 from J; bases not matched to a gene: 5. The CDR3 sequence: CASSWDRAPYEQYF. For the CDR3, the DNA is TGCGCCAGCAGTTGGGACAGGGCCCCCTACGAGCAGTACTTC.

V gene TRBV6-1 combines with J gene TRBJ1-5, with TRBD1 matching 12 bases. CDR1 and CDR2 (germline): MNHNS, SASEGT. With V trimmed by 6 bases and J by 4 bases, 1 base remained unmatched. The length of the CDR3 is 14 residues. CDR3: CASRGQGANQPQHF. As DNA, the CDR3 is TGTGCCAGCAGGGGACAGGGGGCGAATCAGCCCCAGCATTTT.

J is TRBJ2-7 and V is TRBV29-1, with a weak D call TRBD1 (5 bases). V was cut by 4 bases and J by 5 bases, with 9 bases left in between. Looked up from germline, CDR1 is SQVTM and CDR2 is ANQGSEA. The CDR3 is 11 amino acids. Here the CDR3 DNA reads TGCAGCGTTGGGGTAGGGGACGAGCAGTACTTC. It translates to CSVGVGDEQYF.

J is TRBJ2-6 and V is TRBV7-6; D is possibly TRBD1 (7 bases). The germline CDR1 and CDR2 sequences are SGHVS and FNYEAQ. The CDR3 covers 20 residues. The V gene lost 0 bases and the J gene lost 0 bases, with 18 bases spanning the gap. CDR3 region: CASSLAGLQGGNSGANVLTF. The CDR3 DNA follows: TGTGCCAGCAGCTTAGCTGGTTTGCAGGGGGGAAACTCTGGGGCCAACGTCCTGACTTTC.

The J gene is TRBJ2-5, the V gene TRBV15; the match to TRBD2 covers 10 bases. J lost 0 bases, V lost 2 bases, and 6 bases had no gene match. CDR3 length equals 17 residues. The germline V gene encodes CDR1 LNHNV and CDR2 YYDKDF (reference sequence). This CDR3 is CATSRTQRGGYQETQYF. Here the CDR3 DNA reads TGTGCCACCAGCAGAACCCAGCGGGGGGGGTACCAAGAGACCCAGTACTTC.

CDR3 sequence (DNA): TGTGCCAGTAGTTTTCCCGGACAGGGAAGCAATCAGCCCCAGCATTTT. Translating gives CASSFPGQGSNQPQHF. The V gene is TRBV19, the J gene TRBJ1-5; 8 nucleotides line up with TRBD1. The germline V gene encodes CDR1 LNHDA and CDR2 SQIVND (reference sequence). V was pared by 5 bases and J by 1 base, with 7 bases of the junction left unmatched. The CDR3 extends over 16 amino acids.

This clone was detected only once. The rearrangement links TRBV2 to TRBJ1-1; the D is unclear. The germline V gene has CDR1 SNHLY and CDR2 FYNNEI. V was cut by 5 bases and J by 0 bases, with 7 bases left in between. The CDR3 runs 13 residues. The DNA for the CDR3 is TGTGCCAGCAGTCCTACTTTGAACACTGAAGCTTTCTTT. Protein: CASSPTLNTEAFF.

This chain connects TRBV10-3 to TRBJ2-3, with D tentatively TRBD1 (5 bases). Per germline, CDR1 ENHRY and CDR2 SYGVKD. Trimming took 2 bases from V and 2 from J, leaving 14 bases between them. This CDR3 contains 16 residues. CDR3 loop: CAISETQTDFTDTQYF. CDR3 DNA sequence: TGTGCCATCAGTGAGACGCAGACAGACTTCACAGATACGCAGTATTTT.

V and J are TRBV6-1 and TRBJ2-1; D is possibly TRBD1 (6 bases). In germline, CDR1 is MNHNS, CDR2 SASEGT. There are 17 residues in the CDR3. The V end was cut by 4 bases, the J end by 4 bases, with 20 bases between. The CDR3 loop reads CASSVGAIQGRYNEQFF. CDR3 coding DNA: TGTGCCAGCAGTGTGGGAGCAATACAGGGCCGGTACAATGAGCAGTTCTTC.

V usage is TRBV19 and J usage is TRBJ1-5; 7 bases fit TRBD1. CDR1 and CDR2 (germline): LNHDA, SQIVND (reference sequence). The length of the CDR3 is 15 residues. Unmatched junction bases numbered 6, after V lost 1 base and J lost 6 bases. CDR3 region: CASSIGQGSGQPQHF. DNA for the CDR3: TGTGCCAGTAGTATAGGACAGGGCTCGGGTCAGCCCCAGCATTTT.

The chain links TRBV9 to TRBJ2-3; 9 bases map to TRBD2. The CDR3 consists of 16 residues. The V segment lost 0 bases and the J segment 1 base; nucleotides outside the gene matches: 3. The V gene's germline CDR1 is SGDLS and CDR2 YYNGEE. CDR3 loop: CASSVAASGGTDTQYF. The CDR3 nucleotides read TGTGCCAGCAGCGTAGCTGCTAGCGGGGGCACAGATACGCAGTATTTT.

A few counts support this clone. The gene calls are TRBV4-1 and TRBJ1-2; D is uncertain. The germline gives CDR1 MGHRA, CDR2 YSYEKL. There are 15 residues in the CDR3. V gave up 1 base and J gave up 6 bases, with 15 bases separating them. The CDR3 bases are TGCGCCAGCAGCCAAGTCGGGTCACTTGTTAATGGCTACACCTTC. It encodes CASSQVGSLVNGYTF.

The rearrangement links TRBV6-5 to TRBJ2-5; TRBD2 is a possible D gene (5 bases). CDR1 and CDR2 from the germline V gene are MNHEY and SVGAGI. V was trimmed by 2 bases and J by 1 base, leaving 5 bases between them. This CDR3 has 13 amino acids. This CDR3 is CASSYGLQETQYF. CDR3 nucleotides: TGTGCCAGCAGTTACGGACTCCAAGAGACCCAGTACTTC.

In its sample, this clone was seen once. The genes are TRBV6-1 and TRBJ2-7; TRBD1 agrees at 7 bases. V gave up 6 bases and J gave up 7 bases; unmatched junction bases: 9. Germline V gene sequence: CDR1 MNHNS, CDR2 SASEGT. This CDR3 has 13 residues. CDR3 region: CASRYSTGTEQYF. CDR3 in DNA: TGTGCCAGCAGATATTCGACAGGGACGGAGCAGTACTTC.

This clone was counted once. One end of the junction varies from germline; a read error may be responsible. The V gene is TRBV7-7, the J gene TRBJ2-5, with 7 bases lining up with TRBD1. This CDR3 has 13 amino acids. Germline V CDR1 and CDR2: SSHAT, FNYEAQ (reference sequence). CDR3: CASSPGTEETQYF. In DNA, the CDR3 is TGTGCTAGCAGCCCCGGGACAGAAGAGACCCAGTACTTC.